This is a list of T cell receptor beta chains from one sample in a study of response to subunit inactivated influenza vaccine. TCRdb analysed the RT-PCR reads with MiXCR anew, one entry per CDR3 protein. The table lists over 800,000 distinct CDR3 sequences, 21% of them singletons. Sequencing used PBMCs from blood, obtained approximately 5 days after vaccination. The receptors were gathered from a man in his fifties who received an inactivated influenza vaccine. The CDR3 runs from the conserved cysteine through the conserved F or W.

TRBJ2-2	TRBV11-1	CASRIGLAAITGELFF
TRBJ2-7	TRBV6-2/TRBV6-3	CASSYFVSLGTSGNEQYF
TRBJ1-5	TRBV6-2/TRBV6-3	CASSYNWGNQPQHF
TRBJ2-7	TRBV20-1	CSARNPGTSSYEQYF
TRBJ1-6	TRBV20-1	CSARAVGQGGSFDSPLHF
TRBJ2-5	TRBV20-1	CSARDRLAGVQETQYF
TRBJ2-5	TRBV15	CATSTRRDRETQYF
TRBJ2-1	TRBV2	CASSEVGLGVNEQFF
TRBJ1-2	TRBV27	CASMDGTSGYTF
TRBJ2-5	TRBV7-2	CASSPQGTQYF
TRBJ2-7	TRBV20-1	CSASITGAYEQYF
TRBJ1-6	TRBV20-1	CSATLIPGQGGSYNSPLHF
TRBJ2-1	TRBV5-6	CASSVGRANEQFF
TRBJ2-2	TRBV6-5	CASSYSGQGAGELFF
TRBJ2-1	TRBV5-1	CASSLAGTSGRLNEQFF
TRBJ1-1	TRBV15	CATSRDVSTEAFF
TRBJ2-3	TRBV6-2/TRBV6-3	CASGTSYTQYF
TRBJ2-1	TRBV3-1	CASSQDAVSGYNEQFF
TRBJ1-2	TRBV29-1	CSVEAMTGGKTNYGYTF
TRBJ2-1	TRBV7-9	CASSLGPREQFF
TRBJ2-3	TRBV20-1	CSARLWTVATDTQYF
TRBJ1-5	TRBV29-1	CSVVTGGNQPQHF
TRBJ2-7	TRBV28	CASRKQGTVYEQYF
TRBJ1-1	TRBV12-3/TRBV12-4	CASTIRGGGTEAFF
TRBJ2-1	TRBV5-5	CASSSPTGLNEQFF
TRBJ2-5	TRBV9	CASSGGVEETQYF
TRBJ2-5	TRBV7-9	CASSPSSGEETQYF
TRBJ2-7	TRBV10-3	CAISESRQVAYEQYF
TRBJ2-1	TRBV7-9	CASSRGNNEQFF
TRBJ2-7	TRBV7-8	CASSLMAESYEQYF
TRBJ2-1	TRBV4-2	CASSQDSGSGDEQFF
TRBJ1-1	TRBV11-1	CASSFWGRADTEAFF
TRBJ2-5	TRBV4-1	CASIQDGVHGETQYF
TRBJ2-3	TRBV5-1	CASSGGRTDTQYF
TRBJ2-1	TRBV7-9	CASSLAPIRDSYNEQFF
TRBJ2-7	TRBV6-2/TRBV6-3	CASSLSGRDHEQYF
TRBJ1-6	TRBV5-1	CASSLATGGNNSPLHF
TRBJ2-3	TRBV29-1	CSVEFGRGADTQYF